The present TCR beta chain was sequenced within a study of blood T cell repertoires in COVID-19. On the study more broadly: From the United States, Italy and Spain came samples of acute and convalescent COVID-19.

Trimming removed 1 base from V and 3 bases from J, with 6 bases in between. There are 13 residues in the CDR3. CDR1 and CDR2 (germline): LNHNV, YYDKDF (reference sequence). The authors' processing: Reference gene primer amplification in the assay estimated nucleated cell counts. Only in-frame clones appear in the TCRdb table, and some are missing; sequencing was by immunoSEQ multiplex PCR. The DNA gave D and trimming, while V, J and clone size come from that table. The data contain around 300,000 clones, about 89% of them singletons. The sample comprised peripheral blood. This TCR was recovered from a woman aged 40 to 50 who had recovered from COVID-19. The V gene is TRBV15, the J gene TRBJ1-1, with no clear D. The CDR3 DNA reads TGTGCCACCAGCAGAGGGAGGGACACTGAAGCTTTCTTT. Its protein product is CATSRGRDTEAFF.